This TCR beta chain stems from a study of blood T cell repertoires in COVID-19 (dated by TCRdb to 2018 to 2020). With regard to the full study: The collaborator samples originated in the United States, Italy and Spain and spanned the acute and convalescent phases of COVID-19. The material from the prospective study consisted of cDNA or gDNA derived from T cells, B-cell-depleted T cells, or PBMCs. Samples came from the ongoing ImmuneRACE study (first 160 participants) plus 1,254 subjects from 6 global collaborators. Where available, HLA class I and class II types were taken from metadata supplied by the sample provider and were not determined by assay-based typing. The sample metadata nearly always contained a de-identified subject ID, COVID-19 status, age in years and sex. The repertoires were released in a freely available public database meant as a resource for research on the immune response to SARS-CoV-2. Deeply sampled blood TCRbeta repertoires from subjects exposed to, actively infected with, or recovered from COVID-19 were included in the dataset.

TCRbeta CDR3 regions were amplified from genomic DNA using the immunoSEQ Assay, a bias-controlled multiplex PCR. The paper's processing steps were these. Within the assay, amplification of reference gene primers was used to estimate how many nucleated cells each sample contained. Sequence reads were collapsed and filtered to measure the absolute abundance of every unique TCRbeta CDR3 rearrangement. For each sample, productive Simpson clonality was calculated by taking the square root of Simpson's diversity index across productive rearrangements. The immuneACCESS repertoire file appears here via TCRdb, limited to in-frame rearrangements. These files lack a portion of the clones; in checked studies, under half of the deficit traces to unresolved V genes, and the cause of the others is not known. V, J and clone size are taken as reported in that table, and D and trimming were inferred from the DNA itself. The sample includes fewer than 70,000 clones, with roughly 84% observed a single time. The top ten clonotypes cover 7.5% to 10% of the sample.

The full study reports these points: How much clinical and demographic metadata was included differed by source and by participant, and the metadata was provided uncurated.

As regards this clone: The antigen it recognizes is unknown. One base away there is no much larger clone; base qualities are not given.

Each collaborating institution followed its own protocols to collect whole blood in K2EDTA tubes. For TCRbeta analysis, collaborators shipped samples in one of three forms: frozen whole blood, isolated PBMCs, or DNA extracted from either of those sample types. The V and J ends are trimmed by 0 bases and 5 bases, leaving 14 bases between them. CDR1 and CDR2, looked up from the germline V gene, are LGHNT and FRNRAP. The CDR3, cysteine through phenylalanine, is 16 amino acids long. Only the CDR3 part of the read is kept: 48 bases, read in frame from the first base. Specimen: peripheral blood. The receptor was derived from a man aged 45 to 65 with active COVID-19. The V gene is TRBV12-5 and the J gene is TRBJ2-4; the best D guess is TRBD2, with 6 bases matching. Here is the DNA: TGTGCTAGTGGTTTGGTATCGGCGGGACCTCAAAACATTCAGTACTTC. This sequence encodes CASGLVSAGPQNIQYF.